The rows below give T cell receptor beta chains drawn from one sample of a study of T cell responses to AZD1222 COVID-19 vaccine. Repertoires were generated with immunoSEQ multiplex PCR, while TCRdb's copy carries only in-frame clones and drops some. Of 100,000 to 150,000 clones in the sample, around 87% were seen once. The source material was peripheral blood, sampled on day 0 of AZD1222 vaccination. The origin of the receptors is an adult in good health. Each CDR3 is given with its conserved first and last residue.

V gene	CDR3 length	J gene	CDR3 protein
TRBV30	15	TRBJ2-5	CAWSVVSGGRETQYF
TRBV28	13	TRBJ2-7	CASSFDISYEQYF
TRBV11-1	15	TRBJ2-3	CASSLRGGVLDTQYF
TRBV28	14	TRBJ2-3	CASSMLGESGTQYF
TRBV5-1	16	TRBJ1-6	CASSLGLGTGYSPLHF
TRBV5-1	14	TRBJ1-2	CASSPDPLVGGYTF
TRBV7-3	16	TRBJ2-2	CASSPIRTLNTGELFF
TRBV19	14	TRBJ1-2	CASRRTGVNYGYTF
TRBV24-1	11	TRBJ1-4	CATLPGEKLFF
TRBV9	15	TRBJ2-7	CASSVRAHSTYEQYF
TRBV6-5	15	TRBJ2-7	CASSLSGRVKYEQYF
TRBV9	13	TRBJ2-1	CASSVRTGAEQFF
TRBV5-1	14	TRBJ2-7	CASSLWESSYEQYF
TRBV28	15	TRBJ1-5	CASRARTGGSQPQHF
TRBV29-1	13	TRBJ1-4	CSVDWGTGRKTVF
TRBV5-7	17	TRBJ1-3	CASSLVEGQHSGNTIYF
TRBV7-3	12	TRBJ1-2	CASSLDGYGYTF
TRBV5-1	14	TRBJ1-4	CASSSGQQLEKLFF
TRBV12-5	18	TRBJ1-6	CASGSRAIGVAGNSPLHF
TRBV30	14	TRBJ2-5	CAWSVVGGWETQYF
TRBV28	16	TRBJ1-5	CASSLGGDRGKLSQHF
TRBV7-2	14	TRBJ2-7	CASSPQMFSYEQYF
TRBV28	15	TRBJ1-3	CASRAPQGAGNTIYF
TRBV30	14	TRBJ1-1	CAWSDGGGFTEAFF
TRBV19	15	TRBJ1-5	CASSGLTGRGVPQHF
TRBV27	14	TRBJ2-6	CASRSGGGANVLTF
TRBV6-2/TRBV6-3	15	TRBJ2-7	CASSPPDRGVYEQYF
TRBV7-2	18	TRBJ2-7	CASSLEQWRTGRGSEQYF
TRBV7-6	15	TRBJ2-7	CASSPFGTGAYEQYF